The 27 T cell receptor beta chains reported below all come from one sample, sequenced in a study of cytotoxic CD8 clonotypes in ibrutinib-treated CLL. Assay used: immunoSEQ multiplex PCR; TCRdb lists only in-frame clones, some missing. The profile shows just over 200,000 clones, 65% to 80% of them singletons. Sample: PBMCs, taken after 12 months of ibrutinib treatment. These receptors were taken from a human donor with chronic lymphocytic leukemia.

The chain uses TRBV30 and TRBJ1-3; D gene unclear. There are 11 residues in the CDR3. V was cut by 4 bases and J by 4 bases, with 5 bases left in between. The germline gives CDR1 GTSNPN, CDR2 SVGIG (reference sequence). CDR3 DNA sequence: TGTGCCTGGACTTCCGGAAACACCATATATTTT. This encodes CAWTSGNTIYF.

The chain uses TRBV7-2 and TRBJ1-3; D unresolved. The CDR3 runs 16 residues. Germline V CDR1 and CDR2: SGHTA, FQGNSA. Trimming shortened V by 2 bases and J by 8 bases, and 19 bases separated the two germline ends. This chain's CDR3 is CASSLWSAGGSDTIYF. For the CDR3, the DNA is TGTGCCAGCAGCTTATGGAGCGCAGGTGGGTCGGACACCATATATTTT. Full variable domain (remainder filled in from reference TRBV7-2 and TRBJ1-3): GAGVSQSPSNKVTEKGKDVELRCDPISGHTALYWYRQSLGQGLEFLIYFQGNSAPDKSGLPSDRFSAERTGGSVSTLTIQRTQQEDSAVYLCASSLWSAGGSDTIYFGEGSWLTVV.

The chain uses TRBV18 and TRBJ1-6; 7 bases are shared with TRBD1. Trimming took 0 bases from V and 10 from J; bases not matched to a gene: 9. CDR3 length equals 16 residues. Germline lookup yields CDR1 KGHSH and CDR2 LQKENI. The CDR3 reads CASSPPGNRGSSPLHF. The CDR3 DNA is TGTGCCAGCTCACCACCGGGGAACAGGGGTTCGTCACCCCTCCACTTT.

This clone has more than one count but fewer than ten. The genes are TRBV2 and TRBJ2-5; no firm D call. V was pared by 6 bases and J by 4 bases, with 12 bases between. There are 13 residues in the CDR3. Per the germline V gene, CDR1 is SNHLY and CDR2 is FYNNEI. The CDR3 DNA reads TGTGCCAGCAGCCTACTTAGTGCAGAGACCCAGTACTTC. This gives the protein CASSLLSAETQYF.

This chain connects TRBV29-1 to TRBJ2-1; 7 positions match TRBD2. Germline CDR1 reads SQVTM; CDR2 reads ANQGSEA. CDR3 length equals 13 residues. With V trimmed by 5 bases and J by 4 bases, 5 bases remained unmatched. The CDR3 DNA is TGCAGCGTTTTGGGGAGGGGATACAATGAGCAGTTCTTC. Translated: CSVLGRGYNEQFF.

The chain recombines TRBV5-1 with TRBJ2-7; 7 positions match TRBD2. Germline V gives CDR1 SGHRS, CDR2 YFSETQ. V was clipped by 7 bases and J by 2 bases; unmatched bases: 3. The length of the CDR3 is 12 residues. The CDR3 DNA reads TGCGCCAGCGGACTAGTACCCTACGAGCAGTACTTC. Protein: CASGLVPYEQYF. Full variable domain (remainder filled in from reference TRBV5-1 and TRBJ2-7): KAGVTQTPRYLIKTRGQQVTLSCSPISGHRSVSWYQQTPGQGLQFLFEYFSETQRNKGNFPGRFSGRQFSNSRSEMNVSTLELGDSALYLCASGLVPYEQYFGPGTRLTVT.

The chain is built from TRBV19 and TRBJ1-5; maybe TRBD1 (5 bases). Per germline, CDR1 LNHDA and CDR2 SQIVND (reference sequence). This CDR3 is built from 14 residues. V lost 4 bases and J lost 5, with 12 bases in between. The CDR3 sequence: CASSTSGTDQPQHF. CDR3 nucleotide sequence: TGTGCCAGTAGTACGAGCGGGACGGATCAGCCCCAGCATTTT.

This clone occurred a few times. The chain combines TRBV29-1 with TRBJ2-1; 7 nucleotides match TRBD2. This CDR3 contains 14 residues. The ends lost 5 bases at V and 4 bases at J; junction bases unmatched: 8. CDR1 SQVTM and CDR2 ANQGSEA come from the germline V gene. The CDR3 is CSVRSGGNYNEQFF. Here the CDR3 DNA reads TGCAGCGTTCGATCCGGGGGGAATTACAATGAGCAGTTCTTC.

The chain employs TRBV28 and TRBJ2-7; D call uncertain. Trimming left V 2 bases short and J 6 bases short, with 11 bases between. The CDR3 sequence is 13 residues long. Germline V gene sequence: CDR1 MDHEN, CDR2 SYDVKM. The CDR3 region is CASSLRVPVEQYF. The CDR3 DNA follows: TGTGCCAGCAGTTTAAGGGTCCCGGTCGAGCAGTACTTC. Filled out from reference TRBV28 and TRBJ2-7, the complete variable domain reads DVKVTQSSRYLVKRTGEKVFLECVQDMDHENMFWYRQDPGLGLRLIYFSYDVKMKEKGDIPEGYSVSREKKERFSLILESASTNQTSMYLCASSLRVPVEQYFGPGTRLTVT.

The V and J genes are TRBV5-8 and TRBJ2-4, with D tentatively TRBD1 (6 bases). Trimming took 0 bases from V and 0 from J, leaving 7 bases between them. From germline, CDR1 is SGHTS and CDR2 YDEGEE. This CDR3 contains 15 residues. CDR3 nucleotides: TGTGCCAGCAGCTTGGGGGACATAGCCAAAAACATTCAGTACTTC. Amino acids: CASSLGDIAKNIQYF. The full variable domain, rest sourced from reference TRBV5-8 and TRBJ2-4, is EAGVTQSPTHLIKTRGQQATLRCSPISGHTSVYWYQQALGLGLQFLLWYDEGEERNRGNFPPRFSGRQFPNYSSELNVNALELEDSALYLCASSLGDIAKNIQYFGAGTRLSVL.

This clone was found a few times. V gene TRBV15 combines with J gene TRBJ1-5, with 9 bases identical to TRBD1. After removal of 4 bases from V and 7 bases from J, the junction contained 5 bases not matched to a gene. Germline V gene data show CDR1 as LNHNV and CDR2 as YYDKDF (reference sequence). The CDR3 runs 14 residues. CDR3 protein: CATSTLDRGQPQHF. Here the CDR3 DNA reads TGTGCCACCAGCACCTTGGACAGGGGACAGCCCCAGCATTTT.

The chain links TRBV6-5 to TRBJ2-7; D not certain. The CDR3 runs 11 residues. The V end lost 5 bases, the J end lost 3 bases, and 5 bases lay between the germline ends. The germline V gene has CDR1 MNHEY and CDR2 SVGAGI. Here the CDR3 DNA reads TGTGCCAGCAGTGCGTACTACGAGCAGTACTTC. Amino acids: CASSAYYEQYF.

V gene TRBV7-2 combines with J gene TRBJ2-2; unclear D gene. The germline V and J ends were trimmed by 1 base and 4 bases, with 7 bases remaining between them. The germline gives CDR1 SGHTA, CDR2 FQGNSA. This CDR3 comprises 14 residues. The CDR3 DNA reads TGTGCCAGCAGCTTAGAAGGCTTCACCGGGGAGCTGTTTTTT. Encoded protein: CASSLEGFTGELFF.

This clone was counted a single time. The chain combines TRBV4-2 with TRBJ2-3, with TRBD2 matching over 11 bases. The germline CDR1 and CDR2 sequences are LGHNA and YNFKEQ. Losses at the gene ends were 1 base for V and 3 bases for J; bases not matched to a gene: 6. The CDR3 covers 17 residues. CDR3 loop: CASSQVGGLAETDTQYF. CDR3 sequence (DNA): TGTGCCAGCAGCCAAGTGGGGGGACTAGCGGAGACAGATACGCAGTATTTT.

The rearrangement uses TRBV19 and TRBJ2-3; 11 bases fit TRBD2. Germline CDR1 and CDR2: LNHDA and SQIVND (reference sequence). CDR3 length: 16 residues. V trimming: 3 bases; J trimming: 3 bases; junction bases outside the gene matches: 5. The CDR3 loop reads CASSILAGGYTDTQYF. The CDR3 DNA follows: TGTGCCAGTAGTATCCTAGCGGGAGGTTATACAGATACGCAGTATTTT.

The chain uses TRBV11-1 and TRBJ2-1; 13 bases are shared with TRBD2. With V trimmed by 6 bases and J by 3 bases, 5 bases remained unmatched. CDR3 length: 16 residues. Germline CDR1 SGHAT, CDR2 FQDESV (reference sequence). CDR3 nucleotides: TGTGCCAGCAGGTATGGACTAGCGGGGGTCTACAATGAGCAGTTCTTC. This translates into CASRYGLAGVYNEQFF.

V is TRBV21-1 and J is TRBJ1-1. TRBV21-1 represents a pseudogene. The CDR3 runs to 10 residues. DNA for the CDR3: TGTGCCAGCAGCAAAGTTGAAGCTTTCTTT. It yields the protein CASSKVEAFF.

The gene calls are TRBV5-1 and TRBJ2-1; no firm D call. From germline, CDR1 is SGHRS and CDR2 YFSETQ. The V and J ends lost 2 bases and 2 bases respectively, with 11 bases between them. CDR3 length equals 15 residues. The CDR3 reads CASSLGVFPYNEQFF. In DNA, the CDR3 is TGCGCCAGCAGCTTAGGCGTCTTCCCCTACAATGAGCAGTTCTTC.

This rearrangement joins TRBV30 to TRBJ1-2, with 7 bases identical to TRBD1. CDR1 GTSNPN and CDR2 SVGIG come from the germline V gene (reference sequence). V lost 4 bases to trimming and J lost 5 bases; unmatched junction nucleotides: 13. The CDR3 covers 15 residues. This chain's CDR3 is CAWNMITQGGYGYTF. CDR3 nucleotides: TGTGCCTGGAATATGATTACCCAGGGGGGGTATGGCTACACCTTC.

This chain links TRBV6-5 with TRBJ1-2; no clear D. V lost 2 bases to trimming and J lost 0 bases, with 7 bases between them. The germline V gene encodes CDR1 MNHEY and CDR2 SVGAGI. The CDR3 is made up of 14 amino acids. CDR3 in amino acids: CASSYKIANYGYTF. The CDR3 DNA reads as TGTGCCAGCAGTTACAAAATAGCTAACTATGGCTACACCTTC.

The chain links TRBV30 to TRBJ2-3; D not certain. Germline loops: CDR1 GTSNPN, CDR2 SVGIG (reference sequence). This CDR3 region has 13 residues. Between the trimmed V and J ends, which lost 0 bases and 2 bases, there was a span of 6 bases. The CDR3 DNA reads as TGTGCCTGGAGTGTACCCCCCACAGATACGCAGTATTTT. Residues: CAWSVPPTDTQYF.

This sequence joins TRBV28 and TRBJ1-5, with 8 positions matching TRBD1. The V segment lost 6 bases and the J segment 6 bases; nucleotides outside the gene matches: 7. Germline V CDR1 and CDR2: MDHEN, SYDVKM. This CDR3 region has 14 residues. The CDR3 sequence: CASRYQGASQPQHF. DNA for the CDR3: TGTGCCAGCAGGTATCAGGGGGCTAGTCAGCCCCAGCATTTT.

V is TRBV12-1 and J is TRBJ2-3; TRBD2, the table's D call, lacks a check against the DNA. TRBV12-1 is flagged as a pseudogene. The CDR3 is made up of 12 amino acids. In DNA form, the CDR3 reads TGTAGGCCTAGCGGGGTGGGAGATACGCAGTATTTT. It is translated as CRPSGVGDTQYF.

The genes are TRBV7-3 and TRBJ1-1; 10 bases agree with TRBD1. The ends lost 5 bases at V and 5 bases at J; junction bases unmatched: 11. CDR3 length equals 16 residues. CDR1 and CDR2 (germline): SGHTA, FQGTGA. CDR3 amino acids: CASSPLSGTGETEAFF. CDR3 bases: TGTGCCAGCAGCCCCCTTTCCGGGACAGGGGAAACTGAAGCTTTCTTT.

This clone was counted only a few times. This chain connects TRBV25-1 to TRBJ1-2; no definite D call. CDR3 length: 15 residues. Between the trimmed V and J ends, which lost 3 bases and 0 bases, there was a span of 11 bases. Germline V gives CDR1 MGHDK, CDR2 SYGVNS. The CDR3 spells CASSDPGVANYGYTF. CDR3 DNA sequence: TGTGCCAGCAGTGACCCCGGGGTAGCTAACTATGGCTACACCTTC.

The rearrangement links TRBV28 to TRBJ2-3; unclear D gene. The CDR3 has 15 residues. Between the trimmed V and J ends, which lost 3 bases and 6 bases, there was a span of 16 bases. Germline V gene sequence: CDR1 MDHEN, CDR2 SYDVKM. This CDR3 is CASSFGLPTRDTQYF. DNA for the CDR3: TGTGCCAGCAGTTTCGGTTTGCCCACGAGGGATACGCAGTATTTT.

V is TRBV10-1 and J is TRBJ1-6; a possible D gene is TRBD1 (5 bases). The CDR3 has 12 residues. Germline lookup yields CDR1 WNHNN and CDR2 SYGVQD (reference sequence). V shed 2 bases and J shed 15 bases, with 11 bases lying between them. CDR3 loop: CASSEGGDLLHF. For the CDR3, the DNA is TGCGCCAGCAGTGAGGGGGGTGACCTCCTCCACTTT.